The entry that follows covers one TCR beta chain sequence. Its antigen is unidentified. Germline assignment: CDR1 GTSNPN and CDR2 SVGIG (reference sequence). Trimming stripped 5 bases from V and 3 bases from J, with 17 bases between. There are 14 residues in the CDR3. The data belong to a study of monozygotic twins with cystic fibrosis. Study background: Library input was three micrograms of fragmented DNA, with approximately 16 PCR cycles.

Study results and limitations: V usage most resembled the co-twin in 13 of 16 pairs. Shared CDR3 numbers were not associated with age, concordance or severity. Nucleotide-identical clonotype sharing was significantly higher within monozygotic CF twin pairs than between unrelated CF individuals.

The protocol was immunoSEQ multiplex PCR, while the TCRdb copy is restricted to in-frame clones and leaves out a portion. The sample has some 9,600 clones, about 90% seen once. This receptor was identified in a boy aged 2-9 years with cystic fibrosis. J is TRBJ2-7 and V is TRBV30, with D possibly matching TRBD2 (6 bases). The sample consisted of blood. In nucleotides, the CDR3 is TGTGCCTGGGGGGACCTCGGACTACACTACGAGCAGTACTTC. It translates to CAWGDLGLHYEQYF.